What follows are 10 T cell receptor beta chains derived from one specimen sequenced in a study of spatial heterogeneity in lung cancer. MiXCR, applied by TCRdb to the 5' RACE reads, yields one record per CDR3 protein. The table lists fewer than 50,000 distinct CDR3 sequences, roughly 10% of them singletons. Specified time point: blood at routine non-recurrence follow-up after resection. This sample comprised PBMCs, obtained at follow-up. These receptors originate from a female donor with early-stage non-small cell lung cancer.

The J gene is TRBJ2-1, the V gene TRBV9; 10 positions match TRBD2. Germline V CDR1 and CDR2: SGDLS, YYNGEE. With 4 bases clipped from V and 1 base from J, the junction kept 2 bases outside the gene matches. This CDR3 region has 15 residues. For the CDR3, the DNA is TGTGCCAGCAGCCTAGCGGGGGAGTCCTACAATGAGCAGTTCTTC. It encodes CASSLAGESYNEQFF. Full variable domain (rest looked up from reference TRBV9 and TRBJ2-1): DSGVTQTPKHLITATGQRVTLRCSPRSGDLSVYWYQQSLDQGLQFLIQYYNGEERAKGNILERFSAQQFPDLHSELNLSSLELGDSALYFCASSLAGESYNEQFFGPGTRLTVL.

This clonotype has a handful of counts. This chain uses TRBV20-1 with TRBJ1-4; 8 bases map to TRBD1. CDR3 length: 17 residues. The germline CDR1 and CDR2 sequences are DFQATT and SNEGSKA (reference sequence). With 0 bases clipped from V and 3 bases from J, the junction kept 9 bases outside the gene matches. The CDR3 region is CSAREFGRGRANEKLFF. The CDR3 DNA reads as TGCAGTGCTAGAGAGTTCGGCAGGGGGCGGGCTAATGAAAAACTGTTTTTT.

This clonotype has only a few counts. The chain recombines TRBV7-9 with TRBJ1-5; TRBD1 agrees at 7 bases. V lost 5 bases, J lost 6 bases, and 10 bases stayed unmatched. CDR1 is SEHNR, CDR2 FQNEAQ, per germline (reference sequence). The CDR3 loop spans 15 amino acids. This CDR3 reads CASSPDSGGSQPQHF. The CDR3 nucleotides read TGTGCCAGCAGCCCAGATTCAGGGGGGAGTCAGCCCCAGCATTTT.

This chain connects TRBV20-1 to TRBJ2-3; unclear D gene. Germline V gene sequence: CDR1 DFQATT, CDR2 SNEGSKA (reference sequence). Trimming removed 3 bases from V and 0 bases from J, with 7 bases in between. The length of the CDR3 is 13 residues. The CDR3 is CSARPRSTDTQYF. The CDR3 DNA is TGCAGTGCTAGGCCCCGAAGCACAGATACGCAGTATTTT.

The rearrangement links TRBV10-2 to TRBJ2-1; a weak D match, TRBD2 (7 bases). The CDR3 extends over 15 amino acids. Per the germline V gene, CDR1 is WSHSY and CDR2 is SAAADI. V lost 3 bases to trimming and J lost 5 bases, with 14 bases between them. The CDR3 DNA is TGCGCCAGCAGTGATGTCGCGGGGGCCGACAATGAGCAGTTCTTC. Residues: CASSDVAGADNEQFF.

This clonotype was seen ten or more times. The chain carries TRBV10-3 and TRBJ1-2; no clear D gene. Trimming took off 2 bases at V and 4 bases at J, with 11 bases between the two ends. The CDR3 sequence is 14 residues long. Germline assignment: CDR1 ENHRY and CDR2 SYGVKD. In DNA form, the CDR3 reads TGTGCCATCAGTGAGGGGTCGGAGGGCTATGGCTACACCTTC. It specifies CAISEGSEGYGYTF.

This clonotype has a count of ten or more. The chain couples TRBV5-1 to TRBJ2-1; D not certain. Trimming removed 0 bases at V and 0 bases at J, with 7 bases between. The CDR3 is 15 amino acids. CDR1 and CDR2 from the germline V gene are SGHRS and YFSETQ. The CDR3 nucleotides are TGCGCCAGCAGCTTGGTTTCTTTCTCCTACAATGAGCAGTTCTTC. Its translation: CASSLVSFSYNEQFF.

This clonotype was found a few times. This rearrangement joins TRBV30 to TRBJ2-1; D unclear. Looked up from germline, CDR1 is GTSNPN and CDR2 is SVGIG (reference sequence). This CDR3 region has 15 residues. Trimming left V 5 bases short and J 0 bases short, with 14 bases between. DNA for the CDR3: TGTGCCTGGGACCCCTCTGTGGGCTCCTACAATGAGCAGTTCTTC. It yields the protein CAWDPSVGSYNEQFF.

A few counts support this clonotype. The CDR3 protein is CASSPNRGSYNEQFF. The CDR3, as DNA: TGTGCCAGCAGCCCCAACAGGGGCTCCTACAATGAGCAGTTCTTC. The chain couples TRBV28 to TRBJ2-1; 7 bases are a match to TRBD1. Germline V lookup: CDR1 MDHEN, CDR2 SYDVKM. V was clipped by 6 bases and J by 0 bases; unmatched bases: 5. This CDR3 comprises 15 residues.

This clonotype was counted at least ten times. The chain couples TRBV7-2 to TRBJ2-5; no firm D call. The length of the CDR3 is 12 residues. Per the germline V gene, CDR1 is SGHTA and CDR2 is FQGNSA. With 5 bases removed from V and 0 bases from J, the gap between germline ends came to 4 bases. This chain's CDR3 is CASSRYQETQYF. As DNA, the CDR3 is TGTGCCAGCAGCAGATACCAAGAGACCCAGTACTTC.